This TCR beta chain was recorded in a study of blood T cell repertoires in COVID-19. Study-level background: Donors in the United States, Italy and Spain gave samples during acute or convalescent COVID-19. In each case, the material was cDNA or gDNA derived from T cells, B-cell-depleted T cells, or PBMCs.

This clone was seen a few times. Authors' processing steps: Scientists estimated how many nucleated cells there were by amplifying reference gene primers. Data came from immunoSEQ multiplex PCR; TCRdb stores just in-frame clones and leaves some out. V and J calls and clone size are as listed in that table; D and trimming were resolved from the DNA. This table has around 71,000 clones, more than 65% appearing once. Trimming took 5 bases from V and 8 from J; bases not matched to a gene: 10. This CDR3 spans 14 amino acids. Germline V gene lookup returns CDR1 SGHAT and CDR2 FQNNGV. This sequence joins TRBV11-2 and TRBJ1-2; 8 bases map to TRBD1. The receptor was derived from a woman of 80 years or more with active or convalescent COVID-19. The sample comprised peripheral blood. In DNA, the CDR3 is TGTGCCAGCAGCACCCGGACAGGGTCGGGGGGCTACACCTTC. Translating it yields CASSTRTGSGGYTF.